This paragraph reports one TCR beta chain. Its antigen is still unknown. One base away there is no much larger clone; base qualities are not given. From a lookup of the germline V gene, CDR1 and CDR2 are SGDLS and YYNGEE. Trimming removed 4 bases from V and 5 bases from J, leaving 21 bases between the germline ends. Including cysteine and phenylalanine, the CDR3 has 16 amino acids. Of the read, only the CDR3 DNA is kept; its 48 bases are in frame from base 1. Library preparation employed the immunoSEQ multiplex PCR assay. For the multiplex PCR, a mixture combining 60 forward primers for TCR Vbeta segments and 13 reverse primers for TCR Jbeta segments was used. The CDR3 region of rearranged TCR beta genes was amplified from genomic DNA with a multiplex PCR assay. Amplified TCR beta libraries were sequenced as 87-base-pair reads on the Illumina HiSeq System. The authors' pipeline ran thus. A later analysis counted about 76 million unique TCR beta chains across the 670 or so repertoires, and 10 million to 12 million of these chains were shared by at least two donors. A nearest-neighbor algorithm error-corrected the raw reads and collapsed the reads into unique sequences, merging closely related sequences to remove PCR and sequencing errors. To assign V, D and J gene segments, CDR3 sequences were aligned to IMGT reference sequences. For a sequence to be retained, a match of at least six nucleotides was required to both a V gene segment and a J gene segment. A rearrangement counted as productive if the CDR3 had no stop codons and remained in frame with V and J, and every other rearrangement counted as non-productive. Following IMGT convention, CDR3 was defined as the stretch from the second conserved V-encoded cysteine to the conserved J-encoded phenylalanine. The earlier analysis of a few hundred of the donors excluded any sequence lacking an unambiguous match to a single V gene segment. An earlier analysis of a few hundred of the donors classified V segments as functional when productive rearrangements were above 56.7% and as segregating when the standard deviation between donors was above 5%. A statistical classification framework was built for diagnosing cytomegalovirus status from the catalog of TCR beta chain sequences. In a later analysis, V and J genes were assigned by comparing TCR nucleotide sequences against IMGT/GENE-DB human TR gene sequences. Using the TCRdist pipeline, a later analysis assigned CDR3 sequences along with most-parsimonious VDJ recombination scenarios. In a later analysis, each TCR beta chain was defined by its CDR3 amino acid sequence together with its V-gene family, and reads without a unique V-gene family were excluded. As a way to deal with suspected cross-contamination and a sequencing artifact, a later analysis dropped approximately 570 nucleotide sequences that were highly shared and had low generation probability. A later analysis calculated a clonal expansion index for each public chain from normalized within-repertoire ranks of inferred template counts. In a later analysis, generation probabilities were computed using a VDJ recombination model fitted to out-of-frame rearrangements, and the results were checked against IGoR. In a later analysis, TCR-TCR, TCR-HLA and TCR-CMV co-occurrence was scored with hypergeometric tests, and a repertoire-size bias correction was applied to TCR pairs. To estimate false discovery rates, a later analysis permuted the HLA or CMV assignments 20 times. In a later analysis, co-occurring TCRs were grouped using DBSCAN, with TCRdist sequence similarity added in when clustering inside HLA-allele-positive subsets. Repertoires with fewer than 30,000 or more than 120,000 public chains were left out of co-occurrence clustering, as were five repertoires with anomalous nucleotide sharing. Imported from immuneACCESS, the table was reduced by TCRdb to in-frame sequences with V and J called. These copies leave out some clones; in studies compared against another copy, an unresolved V gene accounts for under half, and the cause of the remainder is not known. The V and J calls and the clone size are those of that table, but D and trimming were determined from the DNA. The table for this sample lists over 110,000 clones; 80% of them were counted only once. 4.5% of the sample belongs to the ten largest clones.

This sample stems from a study of cytomegalovirus exposure and HLA in healthy donors (dated by TCRdb to between 2016 and 2019). With respect to the entire study: In an earlier analysis of some 610 of the donors, around 300 Gb of sequence data and approximately 120 million unique TCR beta sequences from 180 million or so T cells were reported. In addition to the first cohort of about 650 subjects, a separate validation cohort of approximately 120 different subjects was used. The study used immunosequencing to profile the T cell repertoires of several hundred subjects and linked those repertoires to cytomegalovirus serostatus. Of the 300 to 500 genotyped donors, less than 85% were placed in the genetic ancestry cluster associated with self-reported Caucasian donors. Every repertoire in the discovery cohort had been generated on one and the same sequencing platform. In the later analysis, no new phenotypic data were used to find candidate immune exposures; instead, reliance was placed on TCR beta sequences and their occurrence across donors. To decide whether each TCR beta V gene segment behaved as functional or pseudogenic, an earlier analysis of some 600 of the donors relied on high-throughput TCR beta sequencing. A later genetic analysis used genome-wide SNP genotypes for about 60% of the roughly 700 donors, treating that subset as a discovery cohort. High-throughput TCR immunosequencing, statistical association of individual TCRs with disease status, and machine learning were combined to predict cytomegalovirus infection status. Class I and class II HLA loci were covered by the typing at four-digit resolution. An early release that covered approximately 600 HLA-typed donors contained approximately 320 gigabases of sequencing data and tens of millions of unique TCR sequences. Roughly 5 DR-DQ haplotypes were handled as single units for association and clustering, since linkage in the cohort was strong. The study aimed to test whether cataloging public T cell receptors could reveal signatures of past pathogen exposure. Typing coverage differed by locus: A, B, C, DRB1 and DQB1 were typed in about 629-640 donors, DQA1 in about 550, DPA1 in around 580, and DPB1 in about 450. Donor age, sex, ethnicity and CMV serostatus were collected together with the repertoire data. A later analysis re-examined previously published TCR beta repertoires from several hundred donors and added high-resolution HLA genotyping to investigate patterns of TCR occurrence. Among some 410 genotyped donors of the cohort, an average of about 240,000 unique TCR beta nucleotide sequences were sequenced per donor, roughly a sixth of them non-productive.

The cohort consisted of 600 to 700 healthy bone marrow donors. All cohort members were sampled while nominally healthy, although unrecorded immune exposures were likely present. The donor tested CMV seronegative, placing the donor among the approximately 400 seronegative members of the cohort. A peripheral blood sample was provided by each donor, and peripheral blood mononuclear cells were used for TCR beta sequencing. The Qiagen DNeasy Blood Extraction Kit was used to extract genomic DNA from the blood cell samples. The paper's findings and limits, for the study overall: Linkage disequilibrium might explain the correlated functional status among segregating V segments, but an unknown experimental factor could not be excluded. Across donors, most TCR sequences were observed very rarely, whereas some public TCRs were present in many individuals. At a false discovery rate of 0.05, a later analysis linked fewer than 20,000 TCR beta sequences to specific HLA alleles. The study listed over 150 TCR beta chains as associated with cytomegalovirus. In an earlier analysis of some 500 of the donors, most TCR beta V segments were observed in productive rearrangements about 87% or about 30% of the time, broadly matching IMGT annotations. Most CMV-associated TCR beta chains appeared to be HLA-restricted in a later analysis, and the HLA associations seemed to be driven largely by CMV exposure. Sequencing depth was assumed to be roughly uniform across donors in the presence/absence analyses, though that assumption may not hold. In a later analysis, TCR association rates were found to vary across HLA loci, with the most associated TCRs seen for DRB1 alleles and the fewest for HLA-C alleles. Over 15 rarely observed V segments, including chromosome 9 orphons, were excluded from the earlier analysis of 550 to 700 of the donors because counts were too low. The 87-base-pair reads could not distinguish some IMGT-functional V segments, including TRBV6-2 and TRBV6-3, so those segments were excluded. Assigning TCR associations to individual alleles was difficult when HLA alleles, especially DR and DQ, strongly co-occurred. In vitro tests confirmed that three of the cytomegalovirus-associated TCR beta chains recognize cytomegalovirus antigens. An association between a missense DCLRE1C variant and V-gene and J-gene trimming of TCR beta chains was found in a later genetic analysis and replicated in an independent cohort. The sequencing pipeline was judged likely to have produced a cluster of highly shared sequence variants as a technical artifact. According to a later analysis, parvovirus B19, influenza, CMV and Epstein-Barr virus appeared linked to several top co-occurrence clusters. The classifier was reported to diagnose cytomegalovirus status with high specificity and sensitivity in both the original cohort and the validation cohort. The authors suggested that the approach could potentially be extended to other disease states and immunological phenotypes. HLA typing was unavailable for some donors at each locus, so association tests used only the typed subset. In a later genetic analysis, fewer N-insertions in productive TCRs were reported among donors in an Asian-associated ancestry cluster than the approximately 710-donor mean. In a later analysis, HLA-associated TCR beta chains showed more clonal expansion and lower generation probabilities than non-associated chains that were equally common. A further reported finding was that TCR beta sequences accurately predicted the HLA-A and HLA-B alleles for most subjects in the first cohort. CMV serostatus was the only immune exposure information available for the cohort. The cohort was sequenced for TCR beta chains only, and without alpha or paired-chain data the features that could be detected were limited.

The receptor chain draws on TRBV9 and TRBJ2-5, and the D gene may be TRBD2, 5 bases matching. Material for sequencing was PBMCs. This TCR came from a middle-aged man in good health and CMV-seronegative. The nucleotide sequence is given as TGTGCCAGCAGCCCTCGATTAGAAGCGGCGATGGAGACCCAGTACTTC. The resulting protein is CASSPRLEAAMETQYF.